The sequence of this TCR beta chain was determined in a study of metastatic and nonmetastatic thyroid tumors. Study details: Across peripheral blood and tumor or nodule tissue samples taken from malignant and benign thyroid patients, the repertoires were compared with one another. Overall study findings and caveats: A significant increase in TCR beta diversity was reportedly seen in malignant thyroid tumors relative to benign nodules, in blood and tumor.

None of the patients had undergone any treatment ahead of thyroid surgery. This clone was found many times. Its antigen is not known. In the source study's methods: A papillary thyroid cancer distant-metastasis classifier was built from CDR3 differences across clinicopathological groups. TCRdb re-processed the PCR reads through MiXCR. These V and J calls derive from TCRdb rather than the authors' analysis. The sample carries over 30,000 clones, approximately 16% recorded once. The V and J ends lost 2 bases and 4 bases respectively, with 6 bases between them. The CDR3 loop spans 12 amino acids. Germline loops: CDR1 LGHDT, CDR2 YNNKEL (reference sequence).

Material: blood. This TCR derives from a male donor with papillary thyroid cancer or a benign thyroid nodule (not recorded which). Some clones in this sample may be carry-over from other donors' samples. The chain combines TRBV3-1 with TRBJ2-7; D is ambiguous. CDR3 sequence: CASSQTPYEQYF. The CDR3 DNA follows: TGTGCCAGCAGCCAAACACCATACGAGCAGTACTTC.